This is a list of T cell receptor beta chains from one sample in a study of a mutant IDH1 vaccine in newly diagnosed glioma. Produced via immunoSEQ multiplex PCR; TCRdb's table is partial and in-frame only. This table has approximately 60,000 clones, approximately 81% appearing once. These receptors' targets are unknown. The sample in question was PBMCs, obtained from a glioma patient whose treatment included an IDH1 peptide vaccine. These receptors were obtained from a man aged 25-45 years with glioma. The CDR3 runs from the conserved cysteine through the conserved F or W. Each record gives: D gene, V gene, clone size, J gene, CDR3 DNA, CDR3 protein. A D gene is named only where the DNA matches it firmly. A row's size may be missing; if present it is once, few, many or a size class.

-	TRBV2	-	TRBJ2-1	TGTGCCAGTGGGGGGCGGGCTTACAATGAGCAGTTCTTC	CASGGRAYNEQFF
TRBD2	TRBV18	once	TRBJ2-1	TGTGCCAGCTCAGTTGATCTAGCGGGGGGGCCGTATGAGCAGTTCTTC	CASSVDLAGGPYEQFF
TRBD1	TRBV5-1	once	TRBJ1-1	TGCGCCAGCAGCCCCTTGGGACAGGGGCTGAACACTGAAGCTTTCTTT	CASSPLGQGLNTEAFF
-	TRBV5-3	-	TRBJ2-1	TGTGCCAGGCCTAGGGGGAGGGCAGCGGGGCCCTACAATGAGCAGTTCTTC	CARPRGRAAGPYNEQFF
-	TRBV7-8	few	TRBJ1-4	TGTGCCAGCAGCTTAAGGGCCATGGGCGAAAAACTGTTTTTT	CASSLRAMGEKLFF
-	TRBV19	-	TRBJ1-6	TGTGCCAGTAGTATTATGGGGGGCACCTATAATTCACCCCTCCACTTT	CASSIMGGTYNSPLHF
TRBD2	TRBV11-2	-	TRBJ2-7	TGTGCCAGCAGCTTAGGGGGAGGGGCCTACGAGCAGTACTTC	CASSLGGGAYEQYF
-	TRBV7-6	-	TRBJ1-3	TGTGCCAGCAGCTTAGTTCGGCTCGAGGGTAACACCATATATTTT	CASSLVRLEGNTIYF
TRBD1	TRBV5-1	-	TRBJ1-1	TGCGCCAGCAGCTTGGCCAAGGGGGCGGACCCCGAAGCTTTCTTT	CASSLAKGADPEAFF
TRBD1	TRBV12-5	-	TRBJ2-7	TGTGCTAGTGGTTTGGCCCTTCCCGGGACAGCCTACGAGCAGTACTTC	CASGLALPGTAYEQYF
-	TRBV30	once	TRBJ2-7	TGTGCCTGGACGGTCTCCTACGAGCAGTACTTC	CAWTVSYEQYF
TRBD1	TRBV4-1	-	TRBJ1-5	TGCGCCAGCAGCCAAGCTTCCCAGGGGGCTCAGCCCCAGCATTTT	CASSQASQGAQPQHF
TRBD1	TRBV11-2	-	TRBJ1-2	TGTGCCAGCAGACCGACAGGGGGCGTCTACACCTTC	CASRPTGGVYTF
TRBD2	TRBV7-9	-	TRBJ2-7	TGTGCCAGCAGCTCCGACGGGGGGGCCTACGAGCAGTACTTC	CASSSDGGAYEQYF
TRBD1	TRBV4-2	-	TRBJ2-3	TGTGCCAGCAGCCAAGATGGGACAGGGCGGACAGATACGCAGTATTTT	CASSQDGTGRTDTQYF
-	TRBV6-1	-	TRBJ1-5	TGTGCCACCTCAGGGTATTATCGCAATCAGCCCCAGCATTTT	CATSGYYRNQPQHF
-	TRBV19	-	TRBJ1-5	TGTGCCAGTAGTATAGGAAATCAGCCCCAGCATTTT	CASSIGNQPQHF
-	TRBV6-1	-	TRBJ2-3	TGTGCCAGCAGCCAAGGGGGGGCCCCAACAGATACGCAGTATTTT	CASSQGGAPTDTQYF
-	TRBV29-1	-	TRBJ1-2	TGCAGCGTTCGTGCGGATTATGGCTACACCTTC	CSVRADYGYTF
TRBD2	TRBV5-1	-	TRBJ2-1	TGCGCCAGCAGCTTAATCTCCGGGGGGGCCCGGCGGGAGCAGTTCTTC	CASSLISGGARREQFF
TRBD1	TRBV5-4	few	TRBJ2-7	TGTGCCAGCAGCCCACTGACAGGGACCGAACCCTACGAGCAGTACTTC	CASSPLTGTEPYEQYF
-	TRBV6-1	-	TRBJ2-3	TGTGCCAGCAGTGAACCGGGACACCCCACAGATACGCAGTATTTT	CASSEPGHPTDTQYF
-	TRBV19	once	TRBJ2-1	TGTGCCAGTACACCGGGACTCTTATACAATGAGCAGTTCTTC	CASTPGLLYNEQFF
TRBD2	TRBV27	once	TRBJ2-5	TGTGCCAGCAGTTCACGCGGCCGGACTAGCGGGGGGGCCGGAAGAGAGACCCAGTACTTC	CASSSRGRTSGGAGRETQYF
TRBD1	TRBV2	-	TRBJ1-3	TGTGCCAGCAGTGGACAGGGCGTATACACCATATATTTT	CASSGQGVYTIYF
TRBD2	TRBV9	once	TRBJ2-3	TGTGCCAGCAGCGACTGGACTAGCGGGGCAGATACGCAGTATTTT	CASSDWTSGADTQYF
-	TRBV19	-	TRBJ1-2	TGTGCCAGTACCCCCCGGGAGGCGCGAGGCTACACCTTC	CASTPREARGYTF
TRBD1	TRBV14	-	TRBJ1-4	TGTGCCAGCAGCCCCGGACAGGCTTCAACTAATGAAAAACTGTTTTTT	CASSPGQASTNEKLFF
TRBD1	TRBV5-1	-	TRBJ2-5	TGCGCCAGCAGCTGGTATTCCGGGACAGGGGAGCAAGAGACCCAGTACTTC	CASSWYSGTGEQETQYF
TRBD2	TRBV6-1	-	TRBJ2-1	TGTGCCAGCAGTCTTAGCGGGGGGGCAAAAGAGCAGTTCTTC	CASSLSGGAKEQFF
TRBD2	TRBV28	-	TRBJ2-7	TGTGCCAGCAGTACCCTGCGGGGGGGTCACCCCTACGAGCAGTACTTC	CASSTLRGGHPYEQYF
-	TRBV20-1	few	TRBJ1-1	TGCAGTGCTAGCAGGGGCACTGAAGCTTTCTTT	CSASRGTEAFF
-	TRBV19	-	TRBJ1-2	TGTGCCAGTAGCTGGGGTCAGGGGCCCCAGGGGTATGGCTACACCTTC	CASSWGQGPQGYGYTF
TRBD1	TRBV6-5	-	TRBJ2-7	TGTGCCAGCAGATACCCGGGACAGGGGGCCATCTACGAGCAGTACTTC	CASRYPGQGAIYEQYF
-	TRBV5-4	-	TRBJ1-2	TGTGCCAGCAGCTTGGTGCAAGGGTATGGCTACACCTTC	CASSLVQGYGYTF
-	TRBV6-6	once	TRBJ2-1	TGTGCCTGCCGGGTAGGGGATAGTGAGCAGTTCTTC	CACRVGDSEQFF
TRBD1	TRBV30	-	TRBJ1-1	TGTGCCTGGAATGGGATAAGGGGGCCTCTGAACACTGAAGCTTTCTTT	CAWNGIRGPLNTEAFF
TRBD2	TRBV2	once	TRBJ2-1	TGTGCCAGCACCAATCCGGGACTAGCCTCCTACAATGAGCAGTTCTTC	CASTNPGLASYNEQFF
TRBD1	TRBV18	few	TRBJ1-2	TGTGCCAGCTCACGGGACAGGGGAGAGGGCTACACCTTC	CASSRDRGEGYTF
-	TRBV7-2	medium-sized	TRBJ1-6	TGTGCCAGCAGCTTAGTACCGGTCAGAAACAATTCACCCCTCCACTTT	CASSLVPVRNNSPLHF
-	TRBV7-5	once	TRBJ1-1	TGTGCCGTCCGTGGGAACACTGAAGCTTTCTTT	CAVRGNTEAFF
-	TRBV5-1	-	TRBJ1-2	TGCGCCAGCAGCCCCGGGACCACCTATGGCTACACCTTC	CASSPGTTYGYTF
TRBD1	TRBV2	-	TRBJ1-3	TGTGCCAGCAGAGGGGGCGGGAGTGGAAACACCATATATTTT	CASRGGGSGNTIYF
TRBD1	TRBV6-5	-	TRBJ2-5	TGTGCCAGCAGTTACTCGAAGACAGGGACCCTTGGAACCCAGTACTTC	CASSYSKTGTLGTQYF
-	TRBV7-9	-	TRBJ2-5	TGTGCCAGCAGCTTAGCCGATAATACAGGGAATGGGGAGACCCAGTACTTC	CASSLADNTGNGETQYF
-	TRBV7-2	few	TRBJ1-1	TGTGCCAGCAGCTTAGTCCGGCAGCCTGAAGCTTTCTTT	CASSLVRQPEAFF
TRBD2	TRBV7-2	once	TRBJ2-1	TGTGCCAGCAGCCTGTCACTAGCGGGGGTCTGGAATGAGCAGTTCTTC	CASSLSLAGVWNEQFF
-	TRBV7-8	-	TRBJ1-1	TGTGCCAGCAGCTTATCAAGGACCTACACTGAAGCTTTCTTT	CASSLSRTYTEAFF
-	TRBV10-1	-	TRBJ2-3	TGCGCCAGCAGTGAGAGACAGGCTAGCACAGATACGCAGTATTTT	CASSERQASTDTQYF
-	TRBV11-2	-	TRBJ1-6	TGTGCCAGCAGCTTGGGCGGGCAGGGATATTCACCCCTCCACTTT	CASSLGGQGYSPLHF
-	TRBV27	-	TRBJ1-4	TGTGCCAGCAGAATAAGGCAGGGAGGTGAAAAACTGTTTTTT	CASRIRQGGEKLFF
-	TRBV5-4	-	TRBJ1-4	TGTGCCAGCAGCTTGGCTCGGCAGGGGAACGAAAAACTGTTTTTT	CASSLARQGNEKLFF
-	TRBV14	-	TRBJ1-2	TGTGCCAGCAGCCAAGGGACAGCGGCTGTTAGCTATGGCTACACCTTC	CASSQGTAAVSYGYTF
-	TRBV5-1	-	TRBJ1-6	TGCGCCAGCAGTCCGGAGTTGAATTCACCCCTCCACTTT	CASSPELNSPLHF
-	TRBV4-1	-	TRBJ2-1	TGCGCCAGCAGCCCGGGACTTTTGGGGAATGAGCAGTTCTTC	CASSPGLLGNEQFF
TRBD1	TRBV7-8	-	TRBJ1-4	TGTGCCAGCAGCGCAAGCGGGACAGGGGCGCTTAATGAAAAACTGTTTTTT	CASSASGTGALNEKLFF
-	TRBV25-1	-	TRBJ1-4	TGTGCCAGCAGTGCGGACAGTTATAATGAAAAACTGTTTTTT	CASSADSYNEKLFF
-	TRBV7-2	-	TRBJ2-5	TGTGCCAGCAGCTTACCCCAGACCCAGTACTTC	CASSLPQTQYF
TRBD2	TRBV4-2	-	TRBJ2-1	TGTGCCAGCAGCCAAGGAGAACTAGCGGCATACAATGAGCAGTTCTTC	CASSQGELAAYNEQFF
-	TRBV5-1	-	TRBJ2-5	TGCGCCAGCAGCATCTACCAAGAGACCCAGTACTTC	CASSIYQETQYF